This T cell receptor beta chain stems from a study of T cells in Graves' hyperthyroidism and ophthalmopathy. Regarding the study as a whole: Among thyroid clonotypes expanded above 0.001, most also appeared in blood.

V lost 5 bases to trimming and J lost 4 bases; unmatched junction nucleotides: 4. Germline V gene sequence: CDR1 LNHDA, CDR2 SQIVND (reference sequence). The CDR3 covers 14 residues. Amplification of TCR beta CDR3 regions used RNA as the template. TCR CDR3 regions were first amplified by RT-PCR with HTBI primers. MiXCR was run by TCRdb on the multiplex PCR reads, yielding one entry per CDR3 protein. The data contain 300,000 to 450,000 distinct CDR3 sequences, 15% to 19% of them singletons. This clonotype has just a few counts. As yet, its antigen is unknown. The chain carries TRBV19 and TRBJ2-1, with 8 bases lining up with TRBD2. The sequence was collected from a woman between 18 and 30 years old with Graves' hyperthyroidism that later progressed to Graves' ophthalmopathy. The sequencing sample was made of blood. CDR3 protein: CASSSTSAYNEQFF. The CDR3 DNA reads TGTGCCAGTAGTTCGACTAGCGCTTACAATGAGCAGTTCTTC.